Shown below are 7 T cell receptor beta chains from a single sample sequenced in a study of Graves' ophthalmopathy and Graves' hyperthyroidism. Scientists amplified the TCR beta CDR3 regions from RNA transcripts. First-round RT-PCR used HTBI primers; second-round multiplex PCR followed. One entry per CDR3 protein results from TCRdb running MiXCR on the multiplex PCR reads. The repertoire holds more than 550,000 distinct CDR3 sequences, with more than 40% as singletons. The sequenced sample consisted of peripheral blood. The receptors stem from an adult man with Graves' ophthalmopathy.

This clonotype was observed at least ten times. The chain carries TRBV29-1 and TRBJ1-2, with TRBD1 identical over 10 bases. CDR1 is SQVTM, CDR2 ANQGSEA, per germline. The CDR3 is made up of 15 amino acids. V was pared by 5 bases and J by 5 bases, with 11 bases of the junction left unmatched. CDR3 loop: CSVNLPRDRGYGYTF. CDR3 coding DNA: TGCAGCGTTAACCTCCCCCGGGACAGGGGATATGGCTACACCTTC.

This clonotype was found a few times. V is TRBV6-6 and J is TRBJ2-7; tentative D call: TRBD1 (7 bases). Germline values: CDR1 MNHNY, CDR2 SVGAGI (reference sequence). V was cut by 7 bases and J by 5 bases, with 12 bases left in between. The CDR3 extends over 12 amino acids. This CDR3 reads CASTQGGNEQYF. In DNA, the CDR3 is TGTGCCAGCACCCAGGGGGGTAACGAGCAGTACTTC.

This clonotype has just a few counts. The genes are TRBV19 and TRBJ2-2; 11 bases match TRBD2. V lost 6 bases to trimming and J lost 0 bases; unmatched junction nucleotides: 12. The CDR3 is made up of 19 amino acids. Per the germline V gene, CDR1 is LNHDA and CDR2 is SQIVND (reference sequence). CDR3 in DNA: TGTGCCAGTAGGCTTAGCGGGGGGGCCGGGGTTTCGAACACCGGGGAGCTGTTTTTT. Translating it yields CASRLSGGAGVSNTGELFF.

This clonotype appeared many times. This chain joins TRBV6-6 and TRBJ2-7; tentative D call: TRBD2 (5 bases). The germline V gene has CDR1 MNHNY and CDR2 SVGAGI (reference sequence). This CDR3 has 12 amino acids. V was clipped by 6 bases and J by 5 bases, with 11 bases between them. Here the CDR3 reads CASRSGFHEQYF. CDR3 DNA: TGTGCCAGCAGGAGCGGCTTCCACGAGCAGTACTTC.

The J gene is TRBJ1-1, the V gene TRBV25-1; 8 bases align to TRBD1. The V segment lost 8 bases and the J segment 4 bases; nucleotides outside the gene matches: 9. Germline assignment: CDR1 MGHDK and CDR2 SYGVNS. The CDR3 is made up of 14 amino acids. The CDR3 DNA reads as TGTGCCAGCCACGGACAGGGTCCGGCCACTGAAGCTTTCTTT. This codes for CASHGQGPATEAFF.

This chain links TRBV6-1 with TRBJ1-2, with D perhaps matching TRBD1 (6 bases). Trimming pared 0 bases from V and 4 bases from J, leaving 9 bases between. The CDR3 sequence is 14 residues long. Germline V CDR1 and CDR2: MNHNS, SASEGT. The CDR3 nucleotides are TGTGCCAGCAGTGAAGCGCAGGGGAGCTATGGCTACACCTTC. This gives the protein CASSEAQGSYGYTF.

This rearrangement joins TRBV9 to TRBJ1-2; maybe TRBD1 (5 bases). This CDR3 contains 13 residues. Germline V gene sequence: CDR1 SGDLS, CDR2 YYNGEE. V was shortened by 4 bases and J by 2 bases, with 9 bases between the two germline ends. For the CDR3, the DNA is TGTGCCAGCAGCCCAGGGTACAACTATGGCTACACCTTC. Encoded protein: CASSPGYNYGYTF.